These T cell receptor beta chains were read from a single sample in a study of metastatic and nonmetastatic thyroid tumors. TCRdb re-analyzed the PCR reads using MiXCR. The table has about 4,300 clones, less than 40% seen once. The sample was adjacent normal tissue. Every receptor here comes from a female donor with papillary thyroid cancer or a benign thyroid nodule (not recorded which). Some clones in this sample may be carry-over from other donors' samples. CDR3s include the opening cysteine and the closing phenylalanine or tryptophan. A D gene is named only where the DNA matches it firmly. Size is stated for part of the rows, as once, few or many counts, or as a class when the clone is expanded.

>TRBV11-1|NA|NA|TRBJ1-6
CASSSADEGGGSPLHF
TGTGCCAGCAGCTCAGCGGATGAGGGGGGTGGCTCACCCCTCCACTTT
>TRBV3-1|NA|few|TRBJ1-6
CASSQIGTYNSPLHF
TGTGCCAGCAGCCAAATCGGAACCTATAATTCACCCCTCCACTTT
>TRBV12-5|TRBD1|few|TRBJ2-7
CASGLDGTGSNEQYF
TGTGCTAGTGGTTTGGACGGGACAGGGTCGAACGAGCAGTACTTC
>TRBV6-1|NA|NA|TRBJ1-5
CASHSGGQPQHF
TGTGCCAGCCACAGCGGGGGGCAGCCCCAGCATTTT
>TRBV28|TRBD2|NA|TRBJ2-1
CASSLGGREDEQFF
TGTGCCAGCAGTTTAGGGGGGAGGGAGGATGAGCAGTTCTTC
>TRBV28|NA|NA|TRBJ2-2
CASSREDGPDTGELFF
TGTGCCAGCAGCCGGGAAGACGGGCCAGACACCGGGGAGCTGTTTTTT
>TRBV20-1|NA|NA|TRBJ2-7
CSARDEEGATYEQYF
TGCAGTGCTAGAGATGAGGAAGGGGCCACATACGAGCAGTACTTC
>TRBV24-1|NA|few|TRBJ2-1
CATSEETRDEQFF
TGTGCCACCAGTGAGGAGACAAGGGATGAGCAGTTCTTC
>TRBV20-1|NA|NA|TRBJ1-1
CSARDDPQNTEAFF
TGCAGTGCTAGAGATGACCCCCAGAACACTGAAGCTTTCTTT
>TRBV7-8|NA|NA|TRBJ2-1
CASNPQGNNEQFF
TGTGCCAGCAACCCACAGGGAAACAATGAGCAGTTCTTC
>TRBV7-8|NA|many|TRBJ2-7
CASSLVGSSSYEQYF
TGTGCCAGCAGCTTAGTGGGCTCCAGCTCCTACGAGCAGTACTTC
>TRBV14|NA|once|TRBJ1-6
CASSWSGVGPPLHF
TGTGCCAGCAGCTGGTCGGGGGTTGGGCCACCCCTCCACTTT
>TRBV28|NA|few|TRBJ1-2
CASSLDSLNYGYTF
TGTGCCAGCAGCTTAGACAGCCTTAACTATGGCTACACCTTC
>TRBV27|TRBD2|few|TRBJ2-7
CASSLERESREQYF
TGTGCCAGCAGTTTGGAGCGGGAGTCGAGGGAGCAGTACTTC
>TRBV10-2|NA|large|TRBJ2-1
CASSTVDEQFF
TGCGCCAGCAGCACCGTTGATGAGCAGTTCTTC
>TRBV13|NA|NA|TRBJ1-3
CASSLEGQSNVVF
TGTGCCAGCAGCTTAGAGGGCCAGTCAAATGTTGTTTTT
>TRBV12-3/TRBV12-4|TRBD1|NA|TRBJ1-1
CASRHNTGAMNTEAFF
TGTGCCAGCAGGCATAATACAGGGGCCATGAACACTGAAGCTTTCTTT
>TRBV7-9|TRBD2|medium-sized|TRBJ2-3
CASSSGLAARDTQYF
TGTGCCAGCAGCTCAGGACTAGCTGCTCGAGATACGCAGTATTTT
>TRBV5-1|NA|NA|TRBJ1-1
CASSLDNTEAFF
TGCGCCAGCAGCTTAGACAACACTGAAGCTTTCTTT
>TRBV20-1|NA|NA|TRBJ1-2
CSAGGLLSGYTF
TGCAGTGCCGGCGGGCTCCTGAGTGGCTACACCTTC
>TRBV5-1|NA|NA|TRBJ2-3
CASSLLRVEVADTQYF
TGCGCCAGCAGCTTGCTCAGGGTGGAAGTCGCAGATACGCAGTATTTT